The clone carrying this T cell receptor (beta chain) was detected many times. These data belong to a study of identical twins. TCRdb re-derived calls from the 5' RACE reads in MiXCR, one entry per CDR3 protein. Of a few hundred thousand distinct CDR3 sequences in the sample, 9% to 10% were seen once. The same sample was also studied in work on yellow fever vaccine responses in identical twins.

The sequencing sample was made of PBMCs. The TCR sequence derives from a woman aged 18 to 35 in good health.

Written as DNA, the CDR3 is TGTGCCAGCAGTCGAGGACGGTCTGGAAACACCATATATTTT. It translates to CASSRGRSGNTIYF. The V call is TRBV12-3 or TRBV12-4, the J call TRBJ1-3; D is unresolved. CDR3 length: 14 residues. Deletions cut 5 bases from V and 1 base from J, with 9 bases between.